These 6 T cell receptor beta chains were all obtained from the same sample, sequenced in a study of regulatory T cells in long-lasting Graves disease. Building of the TCR beta libraries involved iRepertoire HTBI primers and Arm-PCR of CDR3 regions. TCRdb passed the multiplex PCR reads through MiXCR, listing each CDR3 protein once. The repertoire holds approximately 470,000 distinct CDR3 sequences, with around 21% as singletons. Documented time point: persistent/refractory GD, antithyroid drugs over 5 years with positive TRAb. RNA from PBMCs was the source of the TCR library. Source: peripheral blood mononuclear cells (PBMCs), taken when the disease was refractory, from a patient treated with antithyroid drugs. The receptor set was obtained from a female donor with Graves disease.

The chain carries TRBV7-3 and TRBJ2-7; D may be TRBD2 (5 bases). The V end lost 5 bases, the J end lost 0 bases, and 23 bases lay between the germline ends. This CDR3 is 18 amino acids long. CDR1 SGHTA and CDR2 FQGTGA come from the germline V gene. The CDR3 nucleotides are TGTGCCAGCAGCCCTATCGGAGTTTCGGGGAAAGACTCCTACGAGCAGTACTTC. Its protein is CASSPIGVSGKDSYEQYF. Together with reference TRBV7-3 and TRBJ2-7, the CDR3 gives the full variable domain: GAGVSQTPSNKVTEKGKYVELRCDPISGHTALYWYRQSLGQGPEFLIYFQGTGAADDSGLPNDRFFAVRPEGSVSTLKIQRTERGDSAVYLCASSPIGVSGKDSYEQYFGPGTRLTVT.

As for this clonotype: A read error may be the cause here, since a much bigger clone is one base away. The chain has TRBV20-1 and TRBJ1-1; 8 bases match TRBD1. Germline lookup yields CDR1 DFQATT and CDR2 SNEGSKA (reference sequence). The CDR3 is 15 residues long. The DNA for the CDR3 is TGCGGTCCGAGGGCAGGGGGCGAGTGGAACACTGAAGCTTTCTTT. Its translation is CGPRAGGEWNTEAFF.

This clonotype was detected ten times or more. The chain has TRBV28 and TRBJ1-3; the D gene is possibly TRBD1 (6 bases). V gave up 6 bases and J gave up 0 bases, with 15 bases separating them. CDR1 and CDR2 from the germline V gene are MDHEN and SYDVKM. The CDR3 spans 16 residues. The CDR3 is CASSTWGDNSGNTIYF. The CDR3 bases are TGTGCCAGCAGCACCTGGGGGGACAACTCTGGAAACACCATATATTTT.

The chain employs TRBV7-9 and TRBJ2-5; D unresolved. CDR1 and CDR2 (germline): SEHNR, FQNEAQ (reference sequence). Deletions cut 1 base from V and 3 bases from J, with 12 bases between. CDR3 length: 15 residues. The CDR3 region has the DNA TGTGCCAGCAGCTTAGGGTGGCAGGAAAAAGAGACCCAGTACTTC. This encodes CASSLGWQEKETQYF.

The J gene is TRBJ2-2, the V gene TRBV7-9, with TRBD2 matching 7 bases. CDR3 length equals 15 residues. CDR1 and CDR2 (germline): SEHNR, FQNEAQ (reference sequence). V lost 1 base, J lost 4 bases, and 3 bases stayed unmatched. CDR3 DNA: TGTGCCAGCAGCTTAGAACTAGCGCGCACCGGGGAGCTGTTTTTT. This sequence encodes CASSLELARTGELFF.

This clonotype was detected many times. V is TRBV11-2 and J is TRBJ2-5, with D perhaps matching TRBD1 (6 bases). Germline lookup yields CDR1 SGHAT and CDR2 FQNNGV. This CDR3 is built from 15 residues. Trimming cost V 4 bases and J 5 bases, with 17 bases left between them. This CDR3 reads CASSYTRAQGETQYF. The DNA for the CDR3 is TGTGCCAGCAGCTATACACGGGCCCAGGGGGAGACCCAGTACTTC.